These 17 T cell receptor beta chains came from one sample sequenced in a study of cytomegalovirus exposure and HLA in healthy donors. Both 60 Vbeta primers and 13 Jbeta primers went into the PCR. The protocol was immunoSEQ multiplex PCR, while the TCRdb copy is restricted to in-frame clones and leaves out a portion. Found here are some 150,000 clones, approximately 88% of them singletons; the top ten hold 1.5% to 1.7%. Sequencing was performed on PBMCs. These TCRs come from a woman aged 18-30 years in good health and CMV-seronegative.

The table lists this clone with a count of one. The chain is built from TRBV2 and TRBJ2-5; 8 bases are a match to TRBD1. The CDR3 runs 13 residues. Germline V gives CDR1 SNHLY, CDR2 FYNNEI. V was clipped by 6 bases and J by 4 bases; unmatched bases: 4. The CDR3 is CASSGQGRETQYF. The CDR3 region has the DNA TGTGCCAGCAGCGGACAGGGACGAGAGACCCAGTACTTC.

The chain uses TRBV6-5 and TRBJ2-2, with 7 positions matching TRBD1. The CDR3 has 15 amino acids. In germline, CDR1 is MNHEY, CDR2 SVGAGI. V trimming: 5 bases; J trimming: 5 bases; junction bases outside the gene matches: 8. The CDR3 here is CASSPLRGLTGELFF. DNA for the CDR3: TGTGCCAGCAGTCCCCTTAGGGGGCTTACCGGGGAGCTGTTTTTT.

The chain carries TRBV11-2 and TRBJ1-5; D not certain. V lost 0 bases to trimming and J lost 4 bases, with 4 bases between them. The CDR3 has 13 amino acids. The germline CDR1 and CDR2 sequences are SGHAT and FQNNGV. CDR3 residues: CASSLDLNQPQHF. Written as DNA, the CDR3 is TGTGCCAGCAGCTTAGACCTGAATCAGCCCCAGCATTTT.

The chain couples TRBV6-5 to TRBJ2-5; the D is unclear. This CDR3 region has 14 residues. The V gene's germline CDR1 is MNHEY and CDR2 SVGAGI. V was trimmed by 0 bases and J by 5 bases, leaving 10 bases between them. CDR3 DNA sequence: TGTGCCAGCAGTTACTCTGGGCGATGGGAGACCCAGTACTTC. This gives the protein CASSYSGRWETQYF.

This clone has a handful of counts. V gene TRBV5-6 combines with J gene TRBJ1-2, with D perhaps matching TRBD1 (6 bases). The CDR3 contains 13 residues. Trimming shortened V by 2 bases and J by 7 bases, and 12 bases separated the two germline ends. CDR1 is SGHDT and CDR2 is YYEEEE in the germline V gene. In nucleotides, the CDR3 is TGTGCCAGCAGCTTTACTACAGGGAGTGGCTACACCTTC. Translating it yields CASSFTTGSGYTF.

V gene TRBV6-1 combines with J gene TRBJ2-5; D not certain. The CDR3 consists of 13 residues. The V gene's germline CDR1 is MNHNS and CDR2 SASEGT. Trimming removed 2 bases at V and 5 bases at J, with 9 bases between. The CDR3 spells CASSEQVRETQYF. In DNA form, the CDR3 reads TGTGCCAGCAGTGAACAGGTTCGGGAGACCCAGTACTTC.

The chain couples TRBV2 to TRBJ1-1; a possible D gene is TRBD1 (6 bases). V was shortened by 4 bases and J by 7 bases, with 13 bases between the two germline ends. Germline V gives CDR1 SNHLY, CDR2 FYNNEI. The CDR3 has 13 amino acids. DNA of the CDR3: TGTGCCAGCAGTGGGGCGGCCAGGGGTGAAGCTTTCTTT. This translates into CASSGAARGEAFF.

The J gene is TRBJ1-5, the V gene TRBV6-1; D remains unclear. The V and J ends lost 7 bases and 0 bases respectively, with 7 bases between them. This CDR3 is built from 13 residues. Germline assignment: CDR1 MNHNS and CDR2 SASEGT. The CDR3 sequence: CASNQISNQPQHF. CDR3 nucleotide sequence: TGTGCCAGCAATCAGATTAGCAATCAGCCCCAGCATTTT.

V and J are TRBV5-1 and TRBJ2-1; D not certain. CDR3 length equals 14 residues. The V end lost 0 bases, the J end lost 2 bases, and 6 bases lay between the germline ends. Germline CDR1 and CDR2: SGHRS and YFSETQ. CDR3 protein: CASSLGTAYNEQFF. CDR3 DNA: TGCGCCAGCAGCTTGGGTACAGCCTACAATGAGCAGTTCTTC.

J is TRBJ1-5 and V is TRBV2; 9 bases agree with TRBD1. V was pared by 9 bases and J by 5 bases, with 11 bases of the junction left unmatched. The germline V gene encodes CDR1 SNHLY and CDR2 FYNNEI. The CDR3 is made up of 15 amino acids. This CDR3 is CARFRDRAIDQPQHF. The CDR3 DNA reads TGTGCCAGGTTCCGGGACAGGGCAATTGATCAGCCCCAGCATTTT.

The chain couples TRBV29-1 to TRBJ1-1; 8 bases fit TRBD1. This CDR3 spans 15 amino acids. Germline CDR1 is SQVTM and CDR2 is ANQGSEA. V gave up 1 base and J gave up 2 bases; unmatched junction bases: 6. In DNA form, the CDR3 reads TGCAGCGTTGAAGCTCATGGACAGGGTAACACTGAAGCTTTCTTT. Translation: CSVEAHGQGNTEAFF.

V usage is TRBV5-1 and J usage is TRBJ2-5, with D possibly matching TRBD2 (6 bases). The germline V gene has CDR1 SGHRS and CDR2 YFSETQ. V was cut by 5 bases and J by 2 bases, with 7 bases left in between. The CDR3 is made up of 12 amino acids. The CDR3: CASREGQETQYF. In DNA form, the CDR3 reads TGCGCCAGCAGGGAGGGACAAGAGACCCAGTACTTC.

The CDR3 reads CASSLVLDNEQFF. The CDR3 bases are TGCGCCAGCAGCTTGGTTCTCGACAATGAGCAGTTCTTC. V usage is TRBV5-1 and J usage is TRBJ2-1; D is ambiguous. Germline loops: CDR1 SGHRS, CDR2 YFSETQ. Deletions cut 0 bases from V and 5 bases from J, with 6 bases between. The CDR3 consists of 13 residues.

This chain uses TRBV5-6 with TRBJ2-2; TRBD1 aligns across 8 bases. The CDR3 is 15 amino acids. After removal of 2 bases from V and 5 bases from J, the junction contained 5 bases not matched to a gene. The germline V gene has CDR1 SGHDT and CDR2 YYEEEE. CDR3 sequence reads: CASSFRDRLTGELFF. The CDR3 nucleotides read TGTGCCAGCAGCTTCCGGGACAGGTTAACCGGGGAGCTGTTTTTT.

The chain uses TRBV6-1 and TRBJ2-5; D uncertain. Deletions cut 7 bases from V and 5 bases from J, with 14 bases between. Germline assignment: CDR1 MNHNS and CDR2 SASEGT. CDR3 length: 13 residues. In DNA, the CDR3 is TGTGCCAGCACCCGCCCAGGTCGCGAGACCCAGTACTTC. Translating it yields CASTRPGRETQYF.

The gene calls are TRBV5-4 and TRBJ2-7, with 7 bases matching TRBD1. The CDR3 length is 16 residues. The V segment lost 1 base and the J segment 3 bases; nucleotides outside the gene matches: 10. Germline loops: CDR1 SGHNT, CDR2 YYREEE (reference sequence). The CDR3 loop is CASSLTLDRAYYEQYF. CDR3 nucleotides: TGTGCCAGCAGCTTGACCCTCGACAGGGCCTACTACGAGCAGTACTTC. The full variable domain, completed using reference TRBV5-4 and TRBJ2-7, is ETGVTQSPTHLIKTRGQQVTLRCSSQSGHNTVSWYQQALGQGPQFIFQYYREEENGRGNFPPRFSGLQFPNYSSELNVNALELDDSALYLCASSLTLDRAYYEQYFGPGTRLTVT.

The chain recombines TRBV5-1 with TRBJ2-1; 11 nucleotides align to TRBD1. The germline V gene has CDR1 SGHRS and CDR2 YFSETQ. The J segment lost 13 bases and the V segment lost 2 bases, leaving 5 bases of the junction unmatched. The CDR3 extends over 13 amino acids. CDR3: CASSFGQGADQFF. DNA for the CDR3: TGCGCCAGCAGCTTCGGACAGGGGGCGGATCAGTTCTTC.